This paragraph reports one TCR beta chain. Its specificity is unknown. Coverage ceases 3 residues before the CDR3 finishes, and the germline J gene fills in the end. TCRdb keeps only in-frame clones here, not all; method: immunoSEQ multiplex PCR. The table lists some 33,000 clones. The source of the sample is a study of T cells in women clearing cervical HPV infection. As for the study in general: Controls' single incident HPV16 infection cleared within 12 months without precancer.

General observations from the study: CIN3+ cases had significantly higher TCR richness than controls; evenness did not differ.

The germline gives CDR1 SGHTA, CDR2 FQGNSA. CDR3 length equals 15 residues. The TCR was taken from a woman aged 18 to 75 with a cervical HPV16 infection that either progressed to CIN3+ or cleared (not recorded which). The J gene is TRBJ1-2, the V gene TRBV7-2; TRBD1 is a possible D gene (5 bases). The sample taken for sequencing was blood buffy coat. CDR3 DNA (partial): TGTGCCAGCAGCCCGCAGACTAGCGGGGGGTTCGAC. Translated, it gives CASSPQTSGGFD. In full, the CDR3 is CASSPQTSGGFDYTF.